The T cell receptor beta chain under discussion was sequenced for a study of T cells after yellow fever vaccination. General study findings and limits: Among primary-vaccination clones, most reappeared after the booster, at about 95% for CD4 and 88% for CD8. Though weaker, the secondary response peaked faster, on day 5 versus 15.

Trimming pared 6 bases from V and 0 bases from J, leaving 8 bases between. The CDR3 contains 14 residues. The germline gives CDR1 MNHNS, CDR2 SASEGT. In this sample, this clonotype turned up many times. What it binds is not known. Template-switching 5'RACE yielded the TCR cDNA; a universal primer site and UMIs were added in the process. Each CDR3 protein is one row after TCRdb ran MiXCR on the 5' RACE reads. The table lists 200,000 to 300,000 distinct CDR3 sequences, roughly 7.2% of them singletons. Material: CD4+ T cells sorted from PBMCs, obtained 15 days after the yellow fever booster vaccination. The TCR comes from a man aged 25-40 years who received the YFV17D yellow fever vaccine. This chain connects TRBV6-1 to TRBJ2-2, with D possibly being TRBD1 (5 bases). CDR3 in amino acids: CASRPGTNTGELFF. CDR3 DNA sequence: TGTGCCAGCAGGCCAGGGACGAACACCGGGGAGCTGTTTTTT.